One sample yielded the 9 T cell receptor beta chains listed below, sequenced in a study of siplizumab effects on memory and regulatory T cells. The method was immunoSEQ multiplex PCR; TCRdb's version includes in-frame clones alone and lacks a portion of them. Of tens of thousands of clones listed, roughly 93% were seen once; the top ten hold 6.5%. The specimen sequenced was CD8+ T cells sorted from blood. These receptors were obtained from a human donor in good health.

The chain has TRBV6-5 and TRBJ1-2; D call uncertain. Deletions cut 6 bases from V and 5 bases from J, with 19 bases between. The CDR3 covers 15 residues. CDR1 is MNHEY, CDR2 SVGAGI, per germline. The CDR3 bases are TGTGCCAGCAGCCCGACACCAGACGGGCTTTATGGCTACACCTTC. Translated, it gives CASSPTPDGLYGYTF.

The chain joins TRBV27 to TRBJ2-1; D gene unclear. The CDR3 totals 14 residues. CDR1 MNHEY and CDR2 SMNVEV come from the germline V gene (reference sequence). The germline V and J ends were trimmed by 7 bases and 0 bases, with 10 bases remaining between them. As DNA, the CDR3 is TGTGCCAGCAACTGGGCGGACTCCTACAATGAGCAGTTCTTC. It translates to CASNWADSYNEQFF.

This sequence joins TRBV7-6 and TRBJ1-3; 7 bases are shared with TRBD1. The junction had 3 bases not matched to a gene; V was cut back by 4 bases and J by 0 bases. The CDR3 is 15 amino acids. Germline-derived CDR1 and CDR2 are SGHVS and FNYEAQ. The DNA of the CDR3 is TGTGCCAGCAGCTCGGGACAGATCTCTGGAAACACCATATATTTT. It translates to CASSSGQISGNTIYF.

The chain uses TRBV9 and TRBJ2-7; 9 bases match TRBD1. Germline CDR1 reads SGDLS; CDR2 reads YYNGEE. V dropped 0 bases and J dropped 7; count of bases not matched to a gene: 8. CDR3 size: 15 residues. CDR3 in DNA: TGTGCCAGCAGCGTAGGCGGGACAGGGTTTGAGGAGCAGTACTTC. Its translation: CASSVGGTGFEEQYF.

J is TRBJ2-5 and V is TRBV5-1; maybe TRBD1 (6 bases). Germline lookup yields CDR1 SGHRS and CDR2 YFSETQ. The CDR3 is made up of 15 amino acids. V lost 0 bases and J lost 3, with 12 bases in between. DNA of the CDR3: TGCGCCAGCAGCTTGGGGCTGACAGGAAAAGAGACCCAGTACTTC. Its protein is CASSLGLTGKETQYF.

The sample holds a few counts of this clone. V gene TRBV11-2 combines with J gene TRBJ1-6, with D uncertain. V was shortened by 5 bases and J by 7 bases, with 18 bases between the two germline ends. The CDR3 is made up of 16 amino acids. The V gene's germline CDR1 is SGHAT and CDR2 FQNNGV. CDR3 sequence reads: CASSGRASLLNSPLHF. The CDR3 DNA follows: TGTGCCAGCAGCGGGAGGGCCAGCCTGCTGAATTCACCCCTCCACTTT.

The chain links TRBV19 to TRBJ1-1; unclear D gene. Germline CDR1 and CDR2: LNHDA and SQIVND (reference sequence). This CDR3 has 12 residues. The ends were cut back, 4 bases at V and 4 bases at J, with 7 bases in the middle. CDR3 nucleotide sequence: TGTGCCAGTAGTAAAGTAGGCACTGAAGCTTTCTTT. This translates into CASSKVGTEAFF.

The chain combines TRBV6-1 with TRBJ2-2; 7 positions match TRBD1. CDR1 and CDR2 from the germline V gene are MNHNS and SASEGT. The trim removed 7 bases at V and 2 bases at J, leaving 1 base unmatched. CDR3 length: 13 amino acids. CDR3 protein: CASTGGNTGELFF. CDR3 DNA: TGTGCCAGCACAGGGGGTAACACCGGGGAGCTGTTTTTT.

This chain joins TRBV18 and TRBJ1-5; D is undetermined. This CDR3 region has 18 residues. Between the trimmed V and J ends, which lost 3 bases and 0 bases, there was a span of 18 bases. Germline-derived CDR1 and CDR2 are KGHSH and LQKENI. The DNA of the CDR3 is TGTGCCAGCTCACCCTCCCGCGGAGCCGGGTATAGCAATCAGCCCCAGCATTTT. Amino acid sequence: CASSPSRGAGYSNQPQHF. Looking up the rest from reference TRBV18 and TRBJ1-5 gives the full variable domain: NAGVMQNPRHLVRRRGQEARLRCSPMKGHSHVYWYRQLPEEGLKFMVYLQKENIIDESGMPKERFSAEFPKEGPSILRIQQVVRGDSAAYFCASSPSRGAGYSNQPQHFGDGTRLSIL.